This TCR beta chain was sequenced during a study of cytomegalovirus exposure and HLA in healthy donors. Overall study findings and caveats: Upon later analysis, TCR association rates were observed to vary by HLA locus, being highest for DRB1 and lowest for HLA-C.

Each donor's status was that of a healthy bone marrow donor. Concerning this clone itself: The antigen is undetermined.

This PCR relied on a set of 60 Vbeta primers and 13 Jbeta primers. Libraries were prepared by immunoSEQ multiplex PCR; TCRdb keeps only in-frame clonotypes and omits some of them. The sample contains a few hundred thousand clones, around 83% of which appear only once. The sample consisted of PBMCs. The origin of this receptor is a girl under 18 in good health and CMV-seronegative.

The CDR3 reads CAISESTFGSASRMEEQFF. CDR3 sequence (DNA): TGTGCCATCAGTGAGTCAACCTTCGGGTCGGCTAGCCGGATGGAGGAGCAGTTCTTC. V gene TRBV10-3 combines with J gene TRBJ2-1; TRBD2 might be the D (5 bases). V lost 0 bases and J 10 bases, leaving 28 bases between the germline ends. The CDR3 spans 19 residues. Germline V gene sequence: CDR1 ENHRY, CDR2 SYGVKD.